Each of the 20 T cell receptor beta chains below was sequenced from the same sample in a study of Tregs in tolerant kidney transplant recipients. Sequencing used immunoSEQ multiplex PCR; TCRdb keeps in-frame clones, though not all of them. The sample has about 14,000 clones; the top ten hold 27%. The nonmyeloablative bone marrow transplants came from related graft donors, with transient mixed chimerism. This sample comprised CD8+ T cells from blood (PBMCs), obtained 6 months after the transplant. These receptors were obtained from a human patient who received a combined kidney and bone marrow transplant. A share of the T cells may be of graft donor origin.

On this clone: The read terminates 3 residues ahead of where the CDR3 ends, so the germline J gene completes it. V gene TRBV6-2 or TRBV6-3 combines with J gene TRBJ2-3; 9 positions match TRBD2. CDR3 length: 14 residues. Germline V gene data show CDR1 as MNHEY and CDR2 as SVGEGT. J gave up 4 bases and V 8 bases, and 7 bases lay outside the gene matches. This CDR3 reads CASDAGGPPDTQYF. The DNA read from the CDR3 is TGTGCCAGCGATGCGGGAGGGCCACCAGATACG.

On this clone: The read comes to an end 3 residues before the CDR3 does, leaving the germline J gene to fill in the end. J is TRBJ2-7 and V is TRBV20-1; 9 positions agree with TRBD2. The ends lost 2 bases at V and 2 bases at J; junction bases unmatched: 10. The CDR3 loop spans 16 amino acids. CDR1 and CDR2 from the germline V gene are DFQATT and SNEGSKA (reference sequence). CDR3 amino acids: CSARLLTSGKTYEQYF. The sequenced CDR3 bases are TGCAGTGCTAGATTACTGACTAGCGGCAAAACCTACGAG.

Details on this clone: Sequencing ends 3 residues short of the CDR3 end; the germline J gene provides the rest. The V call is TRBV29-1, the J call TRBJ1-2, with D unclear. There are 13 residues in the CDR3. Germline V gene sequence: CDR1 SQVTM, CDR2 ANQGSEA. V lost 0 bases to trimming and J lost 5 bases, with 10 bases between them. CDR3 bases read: TGCAGCGTTGAAGAGGGCAGTTCTTATGGC. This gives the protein CSVEEGSSYG. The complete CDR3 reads CSVEEGSSYGYTF.

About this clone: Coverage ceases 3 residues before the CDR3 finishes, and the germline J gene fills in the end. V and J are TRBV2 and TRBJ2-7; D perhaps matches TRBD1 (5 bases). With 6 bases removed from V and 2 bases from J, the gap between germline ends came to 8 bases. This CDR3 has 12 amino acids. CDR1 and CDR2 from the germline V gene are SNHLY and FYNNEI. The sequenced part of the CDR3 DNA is TGTGCCAGCAGCGTGGACACCTACGAG. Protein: CASSVDTYE. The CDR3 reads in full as CASSVDTYEQYF.

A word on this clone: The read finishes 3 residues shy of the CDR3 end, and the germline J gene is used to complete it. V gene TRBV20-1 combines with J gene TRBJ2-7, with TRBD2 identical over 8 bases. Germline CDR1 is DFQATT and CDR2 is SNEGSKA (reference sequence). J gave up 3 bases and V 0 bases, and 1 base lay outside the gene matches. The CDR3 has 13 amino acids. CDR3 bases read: TGCAGTGCTAGAGACGGGAGGGGCTACGAG. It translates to CSARDGRGYE. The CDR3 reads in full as CSARDGRGYEQYF.

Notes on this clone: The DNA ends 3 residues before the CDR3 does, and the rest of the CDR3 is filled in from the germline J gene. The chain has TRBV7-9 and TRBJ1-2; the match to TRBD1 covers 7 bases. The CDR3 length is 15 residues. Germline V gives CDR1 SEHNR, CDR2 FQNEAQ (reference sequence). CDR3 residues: CASTGPGQPPYDYTF. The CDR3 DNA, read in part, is TGTGCCAGCACCGGACCGGGACAGCCTCCCTACGAC. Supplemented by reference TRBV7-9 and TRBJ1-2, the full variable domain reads DTGVSQNPRHKITKRGQNVTFRCDPISEHNRLYWYRQTLGQGPEFLTYFQNEAQLEKSRLLSDRFSAERPKGSFSTLEIQRTEQGDSAMYLCASTGPGQPPYDYTFGSGTRLTVV.

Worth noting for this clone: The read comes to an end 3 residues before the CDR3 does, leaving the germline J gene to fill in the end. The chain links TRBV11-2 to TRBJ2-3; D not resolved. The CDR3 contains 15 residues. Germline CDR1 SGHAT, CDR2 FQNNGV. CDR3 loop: CASSLEPRHQETQYF. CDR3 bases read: TGTGCCAGCAGCTTAGAGCCCAGGCACCAAGAGACG.

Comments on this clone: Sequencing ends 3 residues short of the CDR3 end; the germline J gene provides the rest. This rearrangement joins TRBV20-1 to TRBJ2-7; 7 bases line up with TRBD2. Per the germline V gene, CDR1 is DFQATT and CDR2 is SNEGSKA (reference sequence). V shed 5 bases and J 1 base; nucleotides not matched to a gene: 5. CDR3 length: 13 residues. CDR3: CSAPTSASYEQYF. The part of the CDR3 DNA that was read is TGCAGTGCTCCTACTAGCGCTTCCTACGAG.

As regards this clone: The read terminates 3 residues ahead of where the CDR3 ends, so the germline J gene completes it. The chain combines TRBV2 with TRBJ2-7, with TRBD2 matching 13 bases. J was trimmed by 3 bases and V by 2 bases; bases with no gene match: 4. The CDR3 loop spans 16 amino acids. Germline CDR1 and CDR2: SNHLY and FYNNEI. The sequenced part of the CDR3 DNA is TGTGCCAGCAGTGAATTGGGACTAGCGGGGAGCTACGAG. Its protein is CASSELGLAGSYE. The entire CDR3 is CASSELGLAGSYEQYF.

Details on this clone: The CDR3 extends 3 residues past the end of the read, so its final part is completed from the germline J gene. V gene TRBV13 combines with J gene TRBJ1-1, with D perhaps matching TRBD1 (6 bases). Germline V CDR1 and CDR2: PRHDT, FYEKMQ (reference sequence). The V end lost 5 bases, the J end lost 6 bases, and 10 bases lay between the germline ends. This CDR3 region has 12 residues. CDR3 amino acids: CASSTGTPEAFF. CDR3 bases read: TGTGCCAGCAGCACGGGGACACCTGAA.

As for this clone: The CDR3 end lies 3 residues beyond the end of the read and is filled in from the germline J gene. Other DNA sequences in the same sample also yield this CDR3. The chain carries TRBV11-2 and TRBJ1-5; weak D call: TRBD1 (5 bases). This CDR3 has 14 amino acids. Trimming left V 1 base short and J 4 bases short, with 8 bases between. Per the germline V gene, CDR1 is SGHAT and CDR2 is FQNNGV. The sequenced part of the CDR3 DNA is TGTGCCAGCAGCTTAGGACAGACAAATCAGCCC. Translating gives CASSLGQTNQP. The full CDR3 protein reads CASSLGQTNQPQHF.

Incomplete CDR3 DNA: TGTGCCAGCAGCAGACGGGGGAACACTGAA. It yields the protein CASSRRGNTE. The entire CDR3 is CASSRRGNTEAFF. V and J are TRBV7-6 and TRBJ1-1; unclear D gene. The DNA ends 3 residues before the CDR3 does, and the rest of the CDR3 is filled in from the germline J gene. The germline gives CDR1 SGHVS, CDR2 FNYEAQ. V gave up 5 bases and J gave up 1 base, with 8 bases separating them. The CDR3 covers 13 residues.

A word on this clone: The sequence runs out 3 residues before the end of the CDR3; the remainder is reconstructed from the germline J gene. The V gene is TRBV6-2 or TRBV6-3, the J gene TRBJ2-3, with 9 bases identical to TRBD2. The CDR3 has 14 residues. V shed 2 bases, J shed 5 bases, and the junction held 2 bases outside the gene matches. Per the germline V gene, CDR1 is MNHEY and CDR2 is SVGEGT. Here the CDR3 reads CASSYLAGLDTQYF. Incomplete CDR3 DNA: TGTGCCAGCAGTTACCTAGCGGGGTTAGATACG.

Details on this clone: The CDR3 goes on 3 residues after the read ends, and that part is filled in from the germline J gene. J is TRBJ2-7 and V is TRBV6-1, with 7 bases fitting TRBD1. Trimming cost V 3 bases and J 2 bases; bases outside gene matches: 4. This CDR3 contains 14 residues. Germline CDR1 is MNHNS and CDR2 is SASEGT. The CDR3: CASSDGTDAYEQYF. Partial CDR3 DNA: TGTGCCAGCAGTGACGGGACAGACGCCTACGAG.

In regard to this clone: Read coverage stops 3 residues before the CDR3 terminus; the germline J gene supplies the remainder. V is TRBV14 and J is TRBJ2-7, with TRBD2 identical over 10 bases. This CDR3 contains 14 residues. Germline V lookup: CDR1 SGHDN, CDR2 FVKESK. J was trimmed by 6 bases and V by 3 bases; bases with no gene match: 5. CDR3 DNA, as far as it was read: TGTGCCAGCAGCCACCTAGCGGGAGAGGGCGAG. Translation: CASSHLAGEGE. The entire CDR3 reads CASSHLAGEGEQYF.

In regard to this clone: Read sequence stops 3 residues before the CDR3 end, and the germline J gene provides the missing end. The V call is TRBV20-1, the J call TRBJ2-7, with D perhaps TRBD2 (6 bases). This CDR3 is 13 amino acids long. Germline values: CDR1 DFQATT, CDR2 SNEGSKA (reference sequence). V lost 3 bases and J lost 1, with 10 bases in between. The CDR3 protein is CSASRDWSYEQYF. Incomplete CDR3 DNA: TGCAGTGCTAGCCGGGACTGGTCCTACGAG.

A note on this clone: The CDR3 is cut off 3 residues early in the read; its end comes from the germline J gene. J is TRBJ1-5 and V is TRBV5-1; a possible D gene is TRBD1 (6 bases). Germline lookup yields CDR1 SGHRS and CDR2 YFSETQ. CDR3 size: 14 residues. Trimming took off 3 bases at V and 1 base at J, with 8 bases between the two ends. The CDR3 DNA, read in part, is TGCGCCAGCAGCTCCGGACAGAGCAATCAGCCC. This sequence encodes CASSSGQSNQP. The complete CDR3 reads CASSSGQSNQPQHF.

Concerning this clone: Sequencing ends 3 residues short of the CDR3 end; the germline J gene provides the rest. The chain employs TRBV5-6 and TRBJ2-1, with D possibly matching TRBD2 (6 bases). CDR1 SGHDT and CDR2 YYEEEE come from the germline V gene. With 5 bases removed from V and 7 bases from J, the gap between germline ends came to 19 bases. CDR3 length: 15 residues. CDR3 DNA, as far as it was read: TGTGCCAGCAGTCTCCCCGGGGTTCGGGGGAATGAG. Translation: CASSLPGVRGNE. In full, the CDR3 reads CASSLPGVRGNEQFF.

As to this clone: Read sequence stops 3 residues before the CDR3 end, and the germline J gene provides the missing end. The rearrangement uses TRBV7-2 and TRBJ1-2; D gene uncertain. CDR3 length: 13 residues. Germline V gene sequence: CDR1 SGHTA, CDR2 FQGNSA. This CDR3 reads CASSFGGSYDYTF. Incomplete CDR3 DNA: TGTGCCAGCAGCTTTGGCGGGAGCTACGAC.

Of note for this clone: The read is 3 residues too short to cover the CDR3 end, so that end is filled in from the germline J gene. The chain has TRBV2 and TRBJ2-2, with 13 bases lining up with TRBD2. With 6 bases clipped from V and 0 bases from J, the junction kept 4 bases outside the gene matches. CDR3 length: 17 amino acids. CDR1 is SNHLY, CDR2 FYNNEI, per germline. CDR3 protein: CASRGLAGLSNTGELFF. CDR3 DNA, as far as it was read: TGTGCCAGCAGGGGACTAGCGGGACTTTCGAACACCGGGGAG.